Below, 13 T cell receptor beta chains from the same sample are listed, as sequenced in a study of CD39 and CD103 CD8 tumor-infiltrating T cells. Here immunoSEQ multiplex PCR was the method, and the copy in TCRdb shows in-frame clones only, minus some. The table has roughly 18,000 clones, just over 90% seen once; the top ten hold 4.3%. Sequencing was done on a sample of CD8+ T cells sorted from blood. Subset of the sample: total memory CD8 T cells (CD45RA-CCR7+/-) from blood or uninvolved lymph node. The receptors here all came from a human donor with head and neck squamous cell carcinoma.

The V call is TRBV11-2, the J call TRBJ1-5; TRBD1 aligns across 9 bases. This CDR3 is 15 amino acids long. The germline CDR1 and CDR2 sequences are SGHAT and FQNNGV. Unmatched junction bases numbered 7, after V lost 4 bases and J lost 6 bases. The CDR3 region has the DNA TGTGCCAGCAGCTCCACAGGGGGCTTAGGTCAGCCCCAGCATTTT. It encodes CASSSTGGLGQPQHF.

The CDR3 DNA follows: TGTGCCAGTAGTATGTGGCAGGGGGCCCCCACAGATACGCAGTATTTT. Protein: CASSMWQGAPTDTQYF. V is TRBV19 and J is TRBJ2-3; 8 positions match TRBD1. From germline, CDR1 is LNHDA and CDR2 SQIVND (reference sequence). Unmatched junction bases numbered 7, after V lost 3 bases and J lost 2 bases. The CDR3 covers 16 residues.

The J gene is TRBJ1-1, the V gene TRBV9; D uncertain. Germline values: CDR1 SGDLS, CDR2 YYNGEE. The CDR3 loop spans 13 amino acids. Trimming cost V 0 bases and J 0 bases, with 3 bases left between them. This chain's CDR3 is CASSVGMNTEAFF. The CDR3 DNA is TGTGCCAGCAGCGTAGGGATGAACACTGAAGCTTTCTTT.

A note on this clone: At the DNA level, this CDR3 is encoded by other sequences in the same sample as well. The gene calls are TRBV6-1 and TRBJ1-5, with a possible D match to TRBD1 (5 bases). CDR1 is MNHNS, CDR2 SASEGT, per germline. This CDR3 has 15 amino acids. V shed 3 bases and J shed 4 bases, with 13 bases lying between them. The CDR3 DNA reads TGTGCCAGCAGTGAGTTCGGGGGGTCGAATCAGCCCCAGCATTTT. It is translated as CASSEFGGSNQPQHF.

The V call is TRBV13, the J call TRBJ1-2; perhaps TRBD1 as D (5 bases). The CDR3 consists of 13 residues. Between the trimmed V and J ends, which lost 5 bases and 4 bases, there was a span of 11 bases. Germline assignment: CDR1 PRHDT and CDR2 FYEKMQ (reference sequence). The DNA for the CDR3 is TGTGCCAGCAGCATTGGGACGGTCTATGGCTACACCTTC. It specifies CASSIGTVYGYTF.

The chain is built from TRBV2 and TRBJ2-3; D gene uncertain. Germline V gene data show CDR1 as SNHLY and CDR2 as FYNNEI. CDR3 size: 15 residues. V was trimmed by 7 bases and J by 5 bases, leaving 19 bases between them. For the CDR3, the DNA is TGTGCCAGCATGAGGTCATTCCTAGTGGGAGATACGCAGTATTTT. Protein sequence: CASMRSFLVGDTQYF.

V and J are TRBV5-5 and TRBJ2-5, with D possibly TRBD1 on 5 matching bases. This CDR3 is 13 amino acids long. Germline CDR1 and CDR2: SGHKS and YYEKEE (reference sequence). Between the trimmed V and J ends, which lost 7 bases and 0 bases, there was a span of 10 bases. CDR3 amino acids: CASGGADQETQYF. In DNA, the CDR3 is TGTGCCAGCGGTGGGGCGGACCAAGAGACCCAGTACTTC.

The chain has TRBV27 and TRBJ1-2; D perhaps matches TRBD1 (5 bases). Germline V CDR1 and CDR2: MNHEY, SMNVEV (reference sequence). V was cut by 2 bases and J by 0 bases, with 7 bases left in between. This CDR3 comprises 14 residues. The CDR3 loop reads CASSLRGANYGYTF. In DNA, the CDR3 is TGTGCCAGCAGTTTAAGAGGGGCTAACTATGGCTACACCTTC.

The chain combines TRBV7-9 with TRBJ2-1, with D uncertain. The germline gives CDR1 SEHNR, CDR2 FQNEAQ (reference sequence). V was cut by 2 bases and J by 0 bases, with 8 bases left in between. The CDR3 extends over 15 amino acids. The CDR3 reads CASSLRIASYNEQFF. CDR3 sequence (DNA): TGTGCCAGCAGCTTAAGGATAGCCTCCTACAATGAGCAGTTCTTC. The full variable domain, completed using reference TRBV7-9 and TRBJ2-1, is DTGVSQNPRHKITKRGQNVTFRCDPISEHNRLYWYRQTLGQGPEFLTYFQNEAQLEKSRLLSDRFSAERPKGSFSTLEIQRTEQGDSAMYLCASSLRIASYNEQFFGPGTRLTVL.

The chain recombines TRBV5-1 with TRBJ1-2, with D possibly matching TRBD1 (6 bases). V was trimmed by 2 bases and J by 11 bases, leaving 13 bases between them. CDR1 SGHRS and CDR2 YFSETQ come from the germline V gene. The length of the CDR3 is 12 residues. CDR3 sequence reads: CASSFGGRGYTF. In DNA form, the CDR3 reads TGCGCCAGCAGCTTCGGGGGGCGTGGGTACACCTTC.

The chain couples TRBV9 to TRBJ2-4; D might be TRBD1 or TRBD2, each matching 5 bases. CDR1 SGDLS and CDR2 YYNGEE come from the germline V gene. Trimming took 5 bases from V and 7 from J, leaving 13 bases between them. CDR3 size: 13 residues. CDR3 loop: CASSSLGENIQYF. Written as DNA, the CDR3 is TGTGCCAGCAGTTCGTTGGGGGAGAACATTCAGTACTTC. Drawing the rest from reference TRBV9 and TRBJ2-4, the complete variable domain is DSGVTQTPKHLITATGQRVTLRCSPRSGDLSVYWYQQSLDQGLQFLIQYYNGEERAKGNILERFSAQQFPDLHSELNLSSLELGDSALYFCASSSLGENIQYFGAGTRLSVL.

The chain couples TRBV7-2 to TRBJ2-3, with D hard to call. V lost 1 base and J lost 2, with 4 bases in between. CDR3 length: 13 residues. Germline values: CDR1 SGHTA, CDR2 FQGNSA. Written as DNA, the CDR3 is TGTGCCAGCAGCTTAGTTGACACAGATACGCAGTATTTT. As protein: CASSLVDTDTQYF.

This clone has only one observation. The V gene is TRBV14, the J gene TRBJ2-5; no reliable D call. CDR1 and CDR2 (germline): SGHDN, FVKESK. The CDR3 has 16 residues. Trimming cost V 1 base and J 5 bases, with 17 bases left between them. CDR3 sequence reads: CASSQAPSAMEETQYF. Here the CDR3 DNA reads TGTGCCAGCAGCCAAGCCCCCAGCGCCATGGAGGAGACCCAGTACTTC.